The source of this TCR beta chain is a study of cytomegalovirus exposure and HLA in healthy donors. The study's findings and limits: 87-base-pair reads could not separate some V segments, including TRBV6-2 and TRBV6-3. Trimming of TCR beta V- and J-genes showed a link, identified in a later analysis, to a missense DCLRE1C variant. When the data were analyzed later, several of the most significant clusters appeared to be linked to common viral pathogens.

CDR1 SEHNR and CDR2 FQNEAQ come from the germline V gene (reference sequence). The V segment lost 0 bases and the J segment 2 bases; nucleotides outside the gene matches: 5. This CDR3 spans 16 amino acids. The primer mix had 60 Vbeta and 13 Jbeta primers. TCRdb keeps only in-frame clones here, not all; method: immunoSEQ multiplex PCR. The sample includes some 120,000 clones, around three quarters of them seen just once. A note on this clone: The antigen is undetermined.

Sequencing was performed on PBMCs. The source of this sequence is a female donor in good health and CMV-seronegative. The rearrangement uses TRBV7-9 and TRBJ2-7; 9 positions match TRBD1. The CDR3 loop is CASSLAYDRGTYEQYF. The CDR3 DNA sequence: TGTGCCAGCAGCTTAGCGTATGACAGGGGGACCTACGAGCAGTACTTC.